This entry is about one T cell receptor (beta chain). In the authors' methods: Estimation of nucleated cell counts relied on the amplification of reference gene primers. TCRdb keeps only in-frame clones here, not all; method: immunoSEQ multiplex PCR. The DNA gave D and trimming, while V, J and clone size come from that table. Among about 280,000 clones listed, 90% were seen once. This sample stems from a study of blood T cell repertoires in COVID-19. Overall study: The United States, Italy and Spain were the sources of the acute and convalescent COVID-19 samples.

Cohorts were based on clinical histories the participants reported. Specimen: PBMCs or T cells enriched from blood (not recorded which). The clonotype was recovered from a woman in her late teens or twenties with acute COVID-19.

In nucleotides, the CDR3 is TGCGCCAGCAGCGCGCAGGTGTTCCCCAGCTCTGGGGCCAACGTCCTGACTTTC. This sequence encodes CASSAQVFPSSGANVLTF. The chain links TRBV5-1 to TRBJ2-6; the D is unclear. Germline-derived CDR1 and CDR2 are SGHRS and YFSETQ. V lost 4 bases and J lost 0, with 17 bases in between. This CDR3 is built from 18 residues.